This entry lists 21 T cell receptor beta chains sequenced from one sample in a study of shared clonotypes between healthy human individuals. Method: immunoSEQ multiplex PCR; TCRdb's copy keeps in-frame clones and lacks some. The table has about 1.5 million clones, 95% to 97% seen once. Sequenced input: naive CD4+ T cells sorted from blood. Sample subset: CD45RA+ positively selected. The source of these receptors is a man younger than 45 in good health.

This clone was counted once. The chain combines TRBV2 with TRBJ2-7; D gene uncertain. Germline V gene data show CDR1 as SNHLY and CDR2 as FYNNEI. The CDR3 sequence is 14 residues long. V was trimmed by 6 bases and J by 7 bases, leaving 19 bases between them. In DNA form, the CDR3 reads TGTGCCAGCAGGCTCCCAGGCATACCTAGGGAGCAGTACTTC. Protein: CASRLPGIPREQYF.

The CDR3 coding sequence is TGCGCCAGCAGTGAGATTGTCGGGAGCACAGATACGCAGTATTTT. Translated: CASSEIVGSTDTQYF. The chain couples TRBV10-1 to TRBJ2-3; D is uncertain. There are 15 residues in the CDR3. The germline gives CDR1 WNHNN, CDR2 SYGVQD (reference sequence). With 2 bases removed from V and 0 bases from J, the gap between germline ends came to 9 bases.

The chain employs TRBV25-1 and TRBJ2-5; D gene uncertain. This CDR3 is 12 amino acids long. CDR1 and CDR2 (germline): MGHDK, SYGVNS. Trimming took off 3 bases at V and 5 bases at J, with 7 bases between the two ends. The CDR3 coding sequence is TGTGCCAGCAGTGACCCGGTTGAGACCCAGTACTTC. As protein: CASSDPVETQYF.

CDR3 residues: CASSEPGLVWREQYF. The CDR3 DNA follows: TGTGCCAGCAGTGAACCGGGACTAGTCTGGCGCGAGCAGTACTTC. The rearrangement joins TRBV25-1 to TRBJ2-7; 8 nucleotides agree with TRBD2. This CDR3 contains 15 residues. The germline V gene encodes CDR1 MGHDK and CDR2 SYGVNS. V lost 2 bases to trimming and J lost 6 bases; unmatched junction nucleotides: 9.

A single count supports this clone. This chain joins TRBV5-1 and TRBJ2-3; 9 nucleotides match TRBD1. Germline-derived CDR1 and CDR2 are SGHRS and YFSETQ. This CDR3 spans 16 amino acids. V lost 4 bases, J lost 6 bases, and 12 bases stayed unmatched. The CDR3 sequence is CASSVEGTGLGDTQYF. CDR3 DNA sequence: TGCGCCAGCAGCGTGGAGGGGACAGGGCTTGGGGATACGCAGTATTTT.

This chain joins TRBV4-1 and TRBJ2-2; 15 nucleotides match TRBD2. The CDR3 spans 19 residues. The V segment lost 3 bases and the J segment 0 bases; nucleotides outside the gene matches: 5. Germline V gene data show CDR1 as MGHRA and CDR2 as YSYEKL. CDR3 loop: CASSQAGLAGGPNTGELFF. CDR3 bases: TGCGCCAGCAGCCAGGCGGGACTAGCGGGAGGACCGAACACCGGGGAGCTGTTTTTT.

The genes are TRBV11-3 and TRBJ2-1; D is unclear. Germline V lookup: CDR1 SGHNT, CDR2 YENEEA. The CDR3 is 18 amino acids. Trimming removed 2 bases at V and 4 bases at J, with 21 bases between. CDR3 DNA: TGTGCCAGCAGCTTAAGCGTCCGAGAACGAGCTTCATACAATGAGCAGTTCTTC. Amino acid sequence: CASSLSVRERASYNEQFF.

The chain has TRBV4-3 and TRBJ1-4; TRBD1 is a possible D gene (5 bases). Trimming stripped 0 bases from V and 5 bases from J, with 13 bases between. CDR3 length: 16 residues. Germline values: CDR1 LGHNA, CDR2 YSLEER. The DNA for the CDR3 is TGCGCCAGCAGCCAAGACCTCTGGGGACCCAATGAAAAACTGTTTTTT. Its protein is CASSQDLWGPNEKLFF.

This sequence joins TRBV6-5 and TRBJ2-5; the match to TRBD2 covers 9 bases. With V trimmed by 2 bases and J by 2 bases, 3 bases remained unmatched. Looked up from germline, CDR1 is MNHEY and CDR2 is SVGAGI. This CDR3 region has 15 residues. CDR3: CASSYETSGQETQYF. As DNA, the CDR3 is TGTGCCAGCAGTTACGAGACTAGCGGACAAGAGACCCAGTACTTC.

Note on this clone: This same CDR3 is encoded by further DNA sequences in the sample. V is TRBV28 and J is TRBJ1-5; the match to TRBD1 covers 8 bases. CDR3 length: 14 amino acids. The trim removed 6 bases at V and 2 bases at J, leaving 3 bases unmatched. CDR1 and CDR2 from the germline V gene are MDHEN and SYDVKM. The CDR3 DNA sequence: TGTGCCAGCAGGGAGACAGGGGGCAATCAGCCCCAGCATTTT. It translates to CASRETGGNQPQHF. Full variable domain (outside the CDR3, taken from reference TRBV28 and TRBJ1-5): DVKVTQSSRYLVKRTGEKVFLECVQDMDHENMFWYRQDPGLGLRLIYFSYDVKMKEKGDIPEGYSVSREKKERFSLILESASTNQTSMYLCASRETGGNQPQHFGDGTRLSIL.

The chain couples TRBV12-5 to TRBJ2-3; 10 bases agree with TRBD1. V lost 5 bases, J lost 1 base, and 3 bases stayed unmatched. This CDR3 is built from 15 residues. Germline V lookup: CDR1 LGHNT, CDR2 FRNRAP. CDR3 sequence reads: CASGPTGGRTDTQYF. The CDR3 nucleotides are TGTGCTAGTGGTCCGACAGGGGGCCGCACAGATACGCAGTATTTT.

The chain has TRBV28 and TRBJ2-1; 10 bases are shared with TRBD1. Germline V gene data show CDR1 as MDHEN and CDR2 as SYDVKM. The CDR3 runs to 17 residues. V lost 6 bases to trimming and J lost 2 bases; unmatched junction nucleotides: 10. CDR3 loop: CASRPTGGGSPYNEQFF. CDR3 coding DNA: TGTGCCAGCAGACCGACAGGGGGCGGGAGCCCCTACAATGAGCAGTTCTTC.

The CDR3 sequence is CASSRAGGQETQYF. For the CDR3, the DNA is TGTGCCAGCAGCCGAGCGGGAGGCCAAGAGACCCAGTACTTC. The gene calls are TRBV5-4 and TRBJ2-5, with 9 bases aligning to TRBD2. This CDR3 has 14 residues. The germline gives CDR1 SGHNT, CDR2 YYREEE (reference sequence). The V segment lost 4 bases and the J segment 1 base; nucleotides outside the gene matches: 2.

V is TRBV6-5 and J is TRBJ1-2; no clear D. The V gene's germline CDR1 is MNHEY and CDR2 SVGAGI. The CDR3 length is 14 residues. V was clipped by 0 bases and J by 0 bases, with 5 bases between them. The CDR3 region is CASSYSRANYGYTF. In DNA, the CDR3 is TGTGCCAGCAGTTACTCCAGAGCTAACTATGGCTACACCTTC.

The rearrangement joins TRBV7-9 to TRBJ1-2; D not resolved. This CDR3 has 13 amino acids. CDR1 and CDR2 from the germline V gene are SEHNR and FQNEAQ (reference sequence). Trimming cost V 5 bases and J 1 base, with 8 bases left between them. CDR3 protein: CASSPDFNYGYTF. In DNA, the CDR3 is TGTGCCAGCAGCCCTGACTTTAACTATGGCTACACCTTC.

The genes are TRBV7-9 and TRBJ1-4; tentative D call: TRBD1 (6 bases). Germline assignment: CDR1 SEHNR and CDR2 FQNEAQ (reference sequence). This CDR3 has 14 amino acids. V gave up 3 bases and J gave up 8 bases, with 13 bases separating them. The CDR3 is CASSFRGANEKLFF. Written as DNA, the CDR3 is TGTGCCAGCAGCTTTCGGGGGGCGAACGAAAAACTGTTTTTT.

Notes on this clone: Within the sample, other DNA sequences also encode this same CDR3. The chain carries TRBV5-1 and TRBJ2-6; D ambiguous. The CDR3 length is 13 residues. Between the trimmed V and J ends, which lost 5 bases and 4 bases, there was a span of 7 bases. Looked up from germline, CDR1 is SGHRS and CDR2 is YFSETQ. The CDR3 region has the DNA TGCGCCAGCAGTCAATCCGGGGCCAACGTCCTGACTTTC. Its protein is CASSQSGANVLTF.

This rearrangement joins TRBV29-1 to TRBJ1-5, with 7 bases that match TRBD1. Trimming cost V 6 bases and J 5 bases; bases outside gene matches: 10. Germline CDR1 SQVTM, CDR2 ANQGSEA. This CDR3 is built from 14 residues. CDR3 sequence: CSVATGALDQPQHF. In nucleotides, the CDR3 is TGCAGCGTCGCCACAGGGGCCCTGGATCAGCCCCAGCATTTT.

V usage is TRBV5-5 and J usage is TRBJ2-3; 10 bases are a match to TRBD1. The CDR3 runs to 15 residues. The germline CDR1 and CDR2 sequences are SGHKS and YYEKEE (reference sequence). V shed 5 bases, J shed 2 bases, and the junction held 5 bases outside the gene matches. CDR3 residues: CASRRQGATTDTQYF. DNA of the CDR3: TGTGCCAGCAGACGACAGGGGGCCACCACAGATACGCAGTATTTT. The variable domain in full, completed from reference TRBV5-5 and TRBJ2-3, reads DAGVTQSPTHLIKTRGQQVTLRCSPISGHKSVSWYQQVLGQGPQFIFQYYEKEERGRGNFPDRFSARQFPNYSSELNVNALLLGDSALYLCASRRQGATTDTQYFGPGTRLTVL.

The V gene is TRBV7-8, the J gene TRBJ2-7; a possible D gene is TRBD2 (5 bases). CDR3 size: 22 residues. Trimming took 5 bases from V and 3 from J, leaving 38 bases between them. Germline V gene data show CDR1 as SGHVS and CDR2 as FQNEAQ. The CDR3 loop is CASSRKPRASSAALDSHYEQYF. CDR3 nucleotide sequence: TGTGCCAGCAGCCGAAAACCGCGGGCCTCCTCAGCGGCACTAGATTCTCACTACGAGCAGTACTTC.

J is TRBJ1-2 and V is TRBV5-1, with D unclear. The CDR3 runs 12 residues. V was pared by 1 base and J by 8 bases, with 9 bases between. CDR1 is SGHRS and CDR2 is YFSETQ in the germline V gene. CDR3 DNA sequence: TGCGCCAGCAGCTTGTTTTTAGACGGCTACACCTTC. Residues: CASSLFLDGYTF. The full variable domain, its missing parts supplied by reference TRBV5-1 and TRBJ1-2, is KAGVTQTPRYLIKTRGQQVTLSCSPISGHRSVSWYQQTPGQGLQFLFEYFSETQRNKGNFPGRFSGRQFSNSRSEMNVSTLELGDSALYLCASSLFLDGYTFGSGTRLTVV.